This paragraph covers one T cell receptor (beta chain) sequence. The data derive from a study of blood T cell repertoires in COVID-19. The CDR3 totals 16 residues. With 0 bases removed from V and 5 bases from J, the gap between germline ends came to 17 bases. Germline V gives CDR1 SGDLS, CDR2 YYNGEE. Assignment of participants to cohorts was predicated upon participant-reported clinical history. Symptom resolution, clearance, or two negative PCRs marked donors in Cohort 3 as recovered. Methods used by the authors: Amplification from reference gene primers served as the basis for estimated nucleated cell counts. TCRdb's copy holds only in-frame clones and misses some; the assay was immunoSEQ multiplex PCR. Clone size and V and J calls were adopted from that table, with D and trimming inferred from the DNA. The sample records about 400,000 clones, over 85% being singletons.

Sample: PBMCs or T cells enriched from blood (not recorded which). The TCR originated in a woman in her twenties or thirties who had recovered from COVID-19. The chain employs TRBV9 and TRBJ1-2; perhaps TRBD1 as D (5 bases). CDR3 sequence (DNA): TGTGCCAGCAGCGTAGGCCCGAGCGGGACCCAATATGGCTACACCTTC. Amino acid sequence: CASSVGPSGTQYGYTF.